The sample holds many counts of the clone carrying this T cell receptor beta chain. What it binds is unknown. The study made its TCR cDNA through 5'RACE template switching. That step introduced a universal primer site along with UMIs. MiXCR, run by TCRdb on the 5' RACE reads, gives a single entry per CDR3 protein. The sample shows a few hundred thousand distinct CDR3 sequences, 19% of them seen only once. CDR3 length: 13 residues. Germline CDR1 and CDR2: SQVTM and ANQGSEA. Trimming at V came to 4 bases and at J to 6 bases, leaving 7 bases not matched to a gene. This entry comes from a study of T cells after yellow fever vaccination. Study at large: Fractions low in cell number were prepared with SMART-Seq v4 Ultra Low Input. Findings and caveats of the study: Abundant bulk-population clonotypes could contaminate the FACS-sorted repertoires.

This chain links TRBV29-1 with TRBJ2-7, with 9 bases that match TRBD1. The TCR sequence derives from a man aged 30 to 39 who received the YFV17D yellow fever vaccine. Source: PBMCs, taken 15 days after the yellow fever booster vaccination. The DNA for the CDR3 is TGCAGCGTTGGACGGGACAGGGCAGTCGAGCAGTACTTC. Translating gives CSVGRDRAVEQYF.